This T cell receptor beta chain appears in the sequencing data of a study of identical twins. Overall study findings and caveats: With beta out-of-frame sequences, excess sharing by twins was weaker. With monozygotic twins, out-of-frame TCR alpha sharing exceeded what models estimated. Beta clonotypes that were abundant in cord blood contained fewer insertions, a pattern absent from memory repertoires. Findings depended on cross-sectional statistics rather than tracking the same donors.

The table lists this clonotype with many counts. Its antigen is not identified. TCRdb independently ran MiXCR on the 5' RACE reads; one entry per CDR3 protein. The sample contains 1.5 million to 2 million distinct CDR3 sequences, about 32% of which appear only once. The germline CDR1 and CDR2 sequences are PRHDT and FYEKMQ (reference sequence). The V end was cut by 0 bases, the J end by 2 bases, with 6 bases between. The CDR3 is made up of 14 amino acids. The sample was cord blood. The gene calls are TRBV13 and TRBJ2-3; the D is unclear. This receptor was taken from a newborn girl in good health. The CDR3 region is CASSLGLITDTQYF. In DNA, the CDR3 is TGTGCCAGCAGCTTAGGACTAATCACAGATACGCAGTATTTT.